This T cell receptor (beta chain) is drawn from a study of blood T cell repertoires in COVID-19. Overall study context: Both acute and convalescent COVID-19 samples were obtained from the United States, Italy and Spain.

CDR3 length: 17 residues. V was clipped by 6 bases and J by 6 bases; unmatched bases: 17. Germline V lookup: CDR1 KGHSH, CDR2 LQKENI. Seattle participants joined during active infection and were tracked over time. Sequenced by immunoSEQ multiplex PCR; TCRdb stores in-frame clones only, minus some. The sample shows around 300,000 clones, more than 85% of them seen only once. The V call is TRBV18, the J call TRBJ1-3; 7 bases map to TRBD1. The TCR sequence derives from a woman aged 30 to 39 with COVID-19, enrolled during active disease. The sequencing sample was made of peripheral blood. The CDR3 DNA is TGTGCCAGCTCTCTAACGGGACAGCCAGCCGCAGAAAACACCATATATTTT. Protein product: CASSLTGQPAAENTIYF. Drawing the rest from reference TRBV18 and TRBJ1-3, the complete variable domain is NAGVMQNPRHLVRRRGQEARLRCSPMKGHSHVYWYRQLPEEGLKFMVYLQKENIIDESGMPKERFSAEFPKEGPSILRIQQVVRGDSAAYFCASSLTGQPAAENTIYFGEGSWLTVV.